One sample yielded the 16 T cell receptor beta chains listed below, sequenced in a study of technical replicates of blood from several donors. TCRdb keeps only in-frame clones here, not all; method: immunoSEQ multiplex PCR. The repertoire holds fewer than 80,000 clones, with 86% as singletons. What was sequenced was PBMCs. These receptors all come from a human donor in good health. Some clones in this sample may be carry-over from other donors' samples.

This chain joins TRBV7-9 and TRBJ1-2, with D tentatively TRBD1 (6 bases). Germline CDR1 and CDR2: SEHNR and FQNEAQ (reference sequence). Trimming removed 4 bases at V and 7 bases at J, with 13 bases between. The CDR3 runs to 13 residues. For the CDR3, the DNA is TGTGCCAGCAGCTCACAGGGTTGGGGTGGCTACACCTTC. Translation: CASSSQGWGGYTF.

The CDR3 reads CASSRGPRGTEAFF. As DNA, the CDR3 is TGTGCCAGCAGTCGTGGTCCAAGAGGCACTGAAGCTTTCTTT. V and J are TRBV28 and TRBJ1-1; D remains unclear. Trimming stripped 5 bases from V and 4 bases from J, with 14 bases between. The CDR3 consists of 14 residues. The germline CDR1 and CDR2 sequences are MDHEN and SYDVKM.

This chain uses TRBV7-2 with TRBJ1-6; D remains unclear. V lost 1 base and J 7 bases, leaving 8 bases between the germline ends. The CDR3 loop spans 14 amino acids. CDR1 and CDR2 (germline): SGHTA, FQGNSA. CDR3 sequence reads: CASSLGRVNSPLHF. The CDR3 DNA follows: TGTGCCAGCAGCTTAGGACGGGTGAATTCACCCCTCCACTTT.

This rearrangement joins TRBV5-1 to TRBJ2-7; the match to TRBD1 covers 8 bases. CDR1 is SGHRS, CDR2 YFSETQ, per germline. Trimming took 0 bases from V and 2 from J; bases not matched to a gene: 4. This CDR3 has 15 residues. CDR3 DNA: TGCGCCAGCAGCTTGGCTACAGGGGGGACCTACGAGCAGTACTTC. Translated, it gives CASSLATGGTYEQYF.

This clone has more than one count but fewer than ten. The chain's CDR3 is CASGLTFRGAFF. For the CDR3, the DNA is TGTGCTAGTGGTTTGACGTTCAGGGGGGCTTTCTTT. The chain is built from TRBV12-5 and TRBJ1-1; 7 bases align to TRBD1. This CDR3 contains 12 residues. The trim removed 2 bases at V and 11 bases at J, leaving 5 bases unmatched. CDR1 LGHNT and CDR2 FRNRAP come from the germline V gene.

The rearrangement uses TRBV11-2 and TRBJ2-1; D is undetermined. CDR1 SGHAT and CDR2 FQNNGV come from the germline V gene. CDR3 length: 12 amino acids. The germline V and J ends were trimmed by 3 bases and 8 bases, with 8 bases remaining between them. This chain's CDR3 is CASSFSWHEQFF. CDR3 nucleotides: TGTGCCAGCAGCTTCAGTTGGCATGAGCAGTTCTTC.

This sequence joins TRBV5-4 and TRBJ1-2; 8 positions match TRBD1. Germline-derived CDR1 and CDR2 are SGHNT and YYREEE (reference sequence). The trim removed 2 bases at V and 6 bases at J, leaving 6 bases unmatched. This CDR3 comprises 14 residues. CDR3 DNA sequence: TGTGCCAGCAGCTTTACAGGGGGGAGAAATGGCTACACCTTC. The encoded protein is CASSFTGGRNGYTF.

This clone has only a few counts. The rearrangement links TRBV18 to TRBJ1-2; 8 bases align to TRBD1. The CDR3 has 15 residues. Germline CDR1 is KGHSH and CDR2 is LQKENI. V gave up 3 bases and J gave up 8 bases; unmatched junction bases: 11. CDR3 sequence (DNA): TGTGCCAGCTCACCCCTCGGACAGGGCTTGTGGGGCTACACCTTC. Its protein is CASSPLGQGLWGYTF.

The chain links TRBV7-6 to TRBJ2-5; possible D gene TRBD1, 7 bases. Trimming removed 2 bases from V and 3 bases from J, with 16 bases in between. Looked up from germline, CDR1 is SGHVS and CDR2 is FNYEAQ. The CDR3 is 16 amino acids. CDR3 coding DNA: TGTGCCAGCAGCTTACCTACCGACAGGGAGGAAGAGACCCAGTACTTC. It codes for CASSLPTDREEETQYF. Full variable domain (remainder filled in from reference TRBV7-6 and TRBJ2-5): GAGVSQSPRYKVTKRGQDVALRCDPISGHVSLYWYRQALGQGPEFLTYFNYEAQQDKSGLPNDRFSAERPEGSISTLTIQRTEQRDSAMYRCASSLPTDREEETQYFGPGTRLLVL.

The gene calls are TRBV11-3 and TRBJ2-1, with D perhaps matching TRBD2 (6 bases). Germline CDR1 and CDR2: SGHNT and YENEEA. The CDR3 has 13 residues. Trimming cost V 3 bases and J 10 bases, with 13 bases left between them. CDR3 coding DNA: TGTGCCAGCAGCTTGGACTACCTCGGGGAGCAGTTCTTC. Protein product: CASSLDYLGEQFF.

The chain uses TRBV7-2 and TRBJ2-1, with D perhaps matching TRBD1 (6 bases). Germline loops: CDR1 SGHTA, CDR2 FQGNSA. CDR3 length: 14 residues. V dropped 1 base and J dropped 9 bases, with 13 bases sitting between them. As DNA, the CDR3 is TGTGCCAGCAGCTTAGTGGGGGCCTGGAGTGAGCAGTTCTTC. Translation: CASSLVGAWSEQFF.

This clone was detected only once. The chain is built from TRBV2 and TRBJ1-5, with TRBD1 matching over 7 bases. Looked up from germline, CDR1 is SNHLY and CDR2 is FYNNEI. The CDR3 length is 13 residues. The J segment lost 7 bases and the V segment lost 7 bases, leaving 7 bases of the junction unmatched. Written as DNA, the CDR3 is TGTGCCAGCATGTGGGACAGTGGGCAGCCCCAGCATTTT. This codes for CASMWDSGQPQHF. Combining the CDR3 with reference TRBV2 and TRBJ1-5 gives the whole variable domain EPEVTQTPSHQVTQMGQEVILRCVPISNHLYFYWYRQILGQKVEFLVSFYNNEISEKSEIFDDQFSVERPDGSNFTLKIRSTKLEDSAMYFCASMWDSGQPQHFGDGTRLSIL.

The chain recombines TRBV30 with TRBJ1-5; D might be TRBD1 (5 bases). The CDR3 length is 16 residues. V was clipped by 0 bases and J by 1 base, with 13 bases between them. The germline CDR1 and CDR2 sequences are GTSNPN and SVGIG (reference sequence). CDR3 coding DNA: TGTGCCTGGAGTGTATTTACAGGAGGGAGCAATCAGCCCCAGCATTTT. Translating it yields CAWSVFTGGSNQPQHF.

The chain employs TRBV6-9 and TRBJ1-1; 7 nucleotides match TRBD1. Germline V gene lookup returns CDR1 MNHGY and CDR2 SVAAGI. The CDR3 runs to 15 residues. With 2 bases clipped from V and 5 bases from J, the junction kept 8 bases outside the gene matches. The CDR3 here is CASSYGQVPRTEAFF. DNA of the CDR3: TGTGCCAGCAGTTATGGACAGGTCCCCCGGACTGAAGCTTTCTTT.

This clone is a singleton in its sample. V gene TRBV10-3 combines with J gene TRBJ1-1; 10 bases are shared with TRBD1. V was clipped by 6 bases and J by 1 base; unmatched bases: 11. Germline V gene data show CDR1 as ENHRY and CDR2 as SYGVKD. The CDR3 length is 17 residues. The DNA for the CDR3 is TGTGCCATCAGCAAACAGACAGGGGGCTTCGGGAACACTGAAGCTTTCTTT. Translated: CAISKQTGGFGNTEAFF.

In this sample, this clone turned up once. The V gene is TRBV19, the J gene TRBJ2-2, with D unclear. Germline CDR1 reads LNHDA; CDR2 reads SQIVND (reference sequence). The V and J ends lost 6 bases and 6 bases respectively, with 11 bases between them. The CDR3 runs to 13 residues. CDR3 DNA sequence: TGTGCCAGTAGGCCTAATAGAGCCGGGGAGCTGTTTTTT. Translating gives CASRPNRAGELFF.